These T cell receptor beta chains were read from a single sample in a study of beta chain features in type 1 diabetes. Repertoires were generated with immunoSEQ multiplex PCR, while TCRdb's copy carries only in-frame clones and drops some. Counted here are under 900,000 clones, roughly a sixth occurring once; the ten biggest clones make up around 0.02%. Source material: naive CD4+ T cells from blood. These receptors all stem from a woman aged 18-35 years in good health. Both conserved end residues are part of each CDR3. Each record gives: D gene, V gene, clone size, J gene, CDR3 protein, CDR3 DNA. A D gene is named only where the DNA matches it firmly. Where a row states a size, it is once, few, many or the class of an expanded clone; other rows omit it.

d_call: TRBD1
v_call: TRBV10-3
clone_size: -
j_call: TRBJ2-7
cdr3_aa: CAARQGGSSGRYEQYF
cdr3_nt: TGTGCCGCCCGACAGGGCGGTTCGTCCGGGCGCTACGAGCAGTACTTC

d_call: -
v_call: TRBV28
clone_size: -
j_call: TRBJ2-3
cdr3_aa: CASSRQVTDTQYF
cdr3_nt: TGTGCCAGCTCGCGACAGGTCACAGATACGCAGTATTTT

d_call: TRBD2
v_call: TRBV7-9
clone_size: -
j_call: TRBJ2-5
cdr3_aa: CASSLDSGGGETQYF
cdr3_nt: TGTGCCAGCAGCTTAGATTCGGGAGGTGGGGAGACCCAGTACTTC

d_call: -
v_call: TRBV5-1
clone_size: -
j_call: TRBJ1-4
cdr3_aa: CASSLGSLQEKLFF
cdr3_nt: TGCGCCAGCAGCTTGGGTTCTTTACAGGAAAAACTGTTTTTT

d_call: -
v_call: TRBV28
clone_size: few
j_call: TRBJ1-1
cdr3_aa: CASTPPPGRNTEAFF
cdr3_nt: TGTGCCAGCACCCCGCCCCCGGGGCGGAACACTGAAGCTTTCTTT

d_call: TRBD1
v_call: TRBV4-3
clone_size: few
j_call: TRBJ2-7
cdr3_aa: CASSQVSGGGYEQYF
cdr3_nt: TGCGCCAGCAGCCAAGTGTCAGGGGGCGGCTACGAGCAGTACTTC

d_call: -
v_call: TRBV7-9
clone_size: -
j_call: TRBJ2-1
cdr3_aa: CASSLPGSRYNEQFF
cdr3_nt: TGTGCCAGCAGCTTGCCAGGATCAAGATACAATGAGCAGTTCTTC

d_call: TRBD2
v_call: TRBV7-9
clone_size: few
j_call: TRBJ2-1
cdr3_aa: CASSLTSEGNNEQFF
cdr3_nt: TGTGCCAGCAGCCTTACTAGCGAAGGGAACAATGAGCAGTTCTTC

d_call: TRBD2
v_call: TRBV5-6
clone_size: -
j_call: TRBJ2-2
cdr3_aa: CASSIRTSLHSGELFF
cdr3_nt: TGTGCCAGCAGCATACGGACTAGCTTACATTCCGGGGAGCTGTTTTTT

d_call: -
v_call: TRBV6-5
clone_size: few
j_call: TRBJ2-1
cdr3_aa: CASSYGRIRQFF
cdr3_nt: TGTGCCAGCAGTTATGGCAGGATCAGGCAGTTCTTC

d_call: -
v_call: TRBV5-6
clone_size: few
j_call: TRBJ2-1
cdr3_aa: CASSLSPGNEQFF
cdr3_nt: TGTGCCAGCAGCTTGTCCCCGGGAAATGAGCAGTTCTTC

d_call: -
v_call: TRBV7-9
clone_size: few
j_call: TRBJ2-7
cdr3_aa: CASSLAEGSTYEQYF
cdr3_nt: TGTGCCAGCAGCTTAGCGGAAGGCAGCACCTACGAGCAGTACTTC

d_call: TRBD1
v_call: TRBV28
clone_size: -
j_call: TRBJ1-2
cdr3_aa: CASSIGTGGRSVYGYTF
cdr3_nt: TGTGCCAGCAGTATAGGGACAGGGGGCCGGTCTGTCTATGGCTACACCTTC

d_call: TRBD2
v_call: TRBV5-1
clone_size: -
j_call: TRBJ2-2
cdr3_aa: CASSLALWTSGSGTGELFF
cdr3_nt: TGCGCCAGCAGCTTGGCCCTTTGGACTAGCGGGAGCGGGACCGGGGAGCTGTTTTTT

d_call: TRBD1
v_call: TRBV18
clone_size: few
j_call: TRBJ1-2
cdr3_aa: CASSLTGQGVRGGYTF
cdr3_nt: TGTGCCAGCTCACTAACTGGACAGGGAGTTCGTGGCGGCTACACCTTC

d_call: -
v_call: TRBV6-5
clone_size: few
j_call: TRBJ2-7
cdr3_aa: CASSSAGFYEQYF
cdr3_nt: TGTGCCAGCAGTTCTGCAGGGTTCTACGAGCAGTACTTC

d_call: -
v_call: TRBV11-2
clone_size: few
j_call: TRBJ2-7
cdr3_aa: CASSYLVGGYEQYF
cdr3_nt: TGTGCCAGCAGTTATTTAGTTGGGGGGTACGAGCAGTACTTC

d_call: TRBD1
v_call: TRBV5-1
clone_size: few
j_call: TRBJ1-5
cdr3_aa: CASSLGTGYGQPQHF
cdr3_nt: TGCGCCAGCAGCTTGGGGACAGGGTATGGCCAGCCCCAGCATTTT

d_call: TRBD1
v_call: TRBV5-4
clone_size: few
j_call: TRBJ2-1
cdr3_aa: CASSLETGGFEQFF
cdr3_nt: TGTGCCAGCAGCTTGGAAACAGGGGGCTTTGAGCAGTTCTTC

d_call: TRBD1
v_call: TRBV4-1
clone_size: -
j_call: TRBJ1-4
cdr3_aa: CASSQPGSGTGDEKLFF
cdr3_nt: TGCGCCAGCAGCCAACCTGGATCCGGGACAGGGGATGAAAAACTGTTTTTT

d_call: -
v_call: TRBV7-9
clone_size: few
j_call: TRBJ2-1
cdr3_aa: CASSLFPGSSSYNEQFF
cdr3_nt: TGTGCCAGCAGCTTATTCCCCGGCTCAAGCTCCTACAATGAGCAGTTCTTC

d_call: TRBD2
v_call: TRBV4-1
clone_size: few
j_call: TRBJ2-7
cdr3_aa: CASSRSGRALSYEQYF
cdr3_nt: TGCGCCAGCAGCCGGAGCGGGAGGGCCCTCTCCTACGAGCAGTACTTC

d_call: TRBD1
v_call: TRBV29-1
clone_size: -
j_call: TRBJ2-5
cdr3_aa: CSGGMTGQALETQYF
cdr3_nt: TGCAGCGGTGGGATGACTGGACAGGCCTTGGAGACCCAGTACTTC

d_call: -
v_call: TRBV5-1
clone_size: -
j_call: TRBJ1-1
cdr3_aa: CASSLAGYADTEAFF
cdr3_nt: TGCGCCAGCAGCTTGGCAGGGTACGCGGACACTGAAGCTTTCTTT

d_call: -
v_call: TRBV5-1
clone_size: few
j_call: TRBJ2-5
cdr3_aa: CASSSSRGRRETQYF
cdr3_nt: TGCGCCAGCAGCTCATCAAGGGGAAGGAGAGAGACCCAGTACTTC

d_call: -
v_call: TRBV6-1
clone_size: -
j_call: TRBJ1-2
cdr3_aa: CASSDLQPPYGYTF
cdr3_nt: TGTGCCAGCAGTGACTTACAGCCTCCGTATGGCTACACCTTC

d_call: -
v_call: TRBV2
clone_size: few
j_call: TRBJ2-2
cdr3_aa: CASSYQDGELFF
cdr3_nt: TGTGCCAGCAGTTATCAAGACGGGGAGCTGTTTTTT

d_call: -
v_call: TRBV7-2
clone_size: -
j_call: TRBJ2-2
cdr3_aa: CASSPPSVAGELFF
cdr3_nt: TGTGCCAGCAGCCCGCCTTCCGTGGCCGGGGAGCTGTTTTTT

d_call: -
v_call: TRBV7-9
clone_size: few
j_call: TRBJ1-4
cdr3_aa: CASSFSSAAREKLFF
cdr3_nt: TGTGCCAGCAGCTTTAGTTCAGCCGCTCGGGAAAAACTGTTTTTT

d_call: -
v_call: TRBV4-3
clone_size: -
j_call: TRBJ1-2
cdr3_aa: CASSQNVVGNGGYTF
cdr3_nt: TGCGCCAGCAGCCAAAACGTTGTGGGGAATGGGGGCTACACCTTC

d_call: TRBD1
v_call: TRBV11-2
clone_size: -
j_call: TRBJ2-2
cdr3_aa: CASSSLIRDRAANTGELFF
cdr3_nt: TGTGCCAGCAGCTCCCTGATACGGGACAGGGCCGCGAACACCGGGGAGCTGTTTTTT

d_call: -
v_call: TRBV10-3
clone_size: -
j_call: TRBJ2-7
cdr3_aa: CAISESGATYEQYF
cdr3_nt: TGTGCCATCAGTGAGTCGGGCGCGACCTACGAGCAGTACTTC

d_call: TRBD2
v_call: TRBV5-8
clone_size: -
j_call: TRBJ2-1
cdr3_aa: CASRYPPSGSFHEQFF
cdr3_nt: TGTGCCAGCAGATACCCGCCTAGCGGGAGTTTCCATGAGCAGTTCTTC

d_call: -
v_call: TRBV18
clone_size: few
j_call: TRBJ1-1
cdr3_aa: CASSPVHGTEAFF
cdr3_nt: TGTGCCAGCTCACCGGTCCATGGCACTGAAGCTTTCTTT

d_call: -
v_call: TRBV11-2
clone_size: -
j_call: TRBJ2-5
cdr3_aa: CASSPYQTGQETQYF
cdr3_nt: TGTGCCAGCAGCCCTTACCAAACAGGCCAAGAGACCCAGTACTTC

d_call: -
v_call: TRBV25-1
clone_size: few
j_call: TRBJ2-1
cdr3_aa: CASSRTGSSYNEQFF
cdr3_nt: TGTGCCAGCAGTAGAACAGGGAGCTCCTACAATGAGCAGTTCTTC

d_call: -
v_call: TRBV7-2
clone_size: -
j_call: TRBJ2-1
cdr3_aa: CASSPSSYEQFF
cdr3_nt: TGTGCCAGCAGCCCCTCCTCGTATGAGCAGTTCTTC

d_call: -
v_call: TRBV18
clone_size: few
j_call: TRBJ2-7
cdr3_aa: CASSPTDTYEQYF
cdr3_nt: TGTGCCAGCTCACCCACGGATACCTACGAGCAGTACTTC

d_call: TRBD2
v_call: TRBV7-2
clone_size: -
j_call: TRBJ2-5
cdr3_aa: CASSLPSGQETQYF
cdr3_nt: TGTGCCAGCAGCTTACCTAGCGGTCAAGAGACCCAGTACTTC

d_call: -
v_call: TRBV19
clone_size: -
j_call: TRBJ1-5
cdr3_aa: CASSLRTLRTVGNQPQHF
cdr3_nt: TGTGCCAGTAGTCTACGTACCCTCCGGACAGTGGGCAATCAGCCCCAGCATTTT

d_call: TRBD2
v_call: TRBV6-5
clone_size: -
j_call: TRBJ2-5
cdr3_aa: CASSRLAVLRETQYF
cdr3_nt: TGTGCCAGCAGCCGACTAGCGGTCCTGAGGGAGACCCAGTACTTC

d_call: -
v_call: TRBV15
clone_size: few
j_call: TRBJ2-7
cdr3_aa: CATSRSIGWDIYEQYF
cdr3_nt: TGTGCCACCAGCAGATCTATAGGCTGGGACATCTACGAGCAGTACTTC

d_call: TRBD2
v_call: TRBV5-4
clone_size: few
j_call: TRBJ2-1
cdr3_aa: CASSLGTAGTSGTNEQFF
cdr3_nt: TGTGCCAGCAGCTTGGGAACGGCCGGGACTAGCGGGACCAATGAGCAGTTCTTC

d_call: TRBD1
v_call: TRBV28
clone_size: -
j_call: TRBJ2-5
cdr3_aa: CASSFSRTGGNQETQYF
cdr3_nt: TGTGCCAGCAGTTTCTCCCGAACAGGGGGAAACCAAGAGACCCAGTACTTC

d_call: -
v_call: TRBV19
clone_size: -
j_call: TRBJ1-4
cdr3_aa: CASSITRGGGEKLFF
cdr3_nt: TGTGCCAGTAGTATAACCAGGGGCGGAGGTGAAAAACTGTTTTTT

d_call: TRBD2
v_call: TRBV7-2
clone_size: few
j_call: TRBJ2-1
cdr3_aa: CASSSLAGSSYNEQFF
cdr3_nt: TGTGCCAGCAGCTCCCTAGCGGGAAGCTCCTACAATGAGCAGTTCTTC

d_call: -
v_call: TRBV7-6
clone_size: -
j_call: TRBJ2-2
cdr3_aa: CASSLVRGKTGELFF
cdr3_nt: TGTGCCAGCAGCTTAGTAAGGGGCAAGACCGGGGAGCTGTTTTTT

d_call: TRBD2
v_call: TRBV7-9
clone_size: -
j_call: TRBJ2-5
cdr3_aa: CASSLAGGETQYF
cdr3_nt: TGTGCCAGCAGCTTAGCGGGAGGGGAGACCCAGTACTTC

d_call: -
v_call: TRBV28
clone_size: few
j_call: TRBJ2-1
cdr3_aa: CARSLLVAVWDEQFF
cdr3_nt: TGTGCCAGATCCCTACTGGTAGCAGTCTGGGATGAGCAGTTCTTC

d_call: -
v_call: TRBV10-3
clone_size: few
j_call: TRBJ2-7
cdr3_aa: CAISGVAVAVYEQYF
cdr3_nt: TGTGCCATCAGTGGTGTAGCGGTGGCTGTCTACGAGCAGTACTTC

d_call: -
v_call: TRBV29-1
clone_size: -
j_call: TRBJ2-2
cdr3_aa: CSAGTLYTGELFF
cdr3_nt: TGCAGCGCCGGGACACTCTACACCGGGGAGCTGTTTTTT

d_call: -
v_call: TRBV6-5
clone_size: -
j_call: TRBJ2-6
cdr3_aa: CASGNSGANVLTF
cdr3_nt: TGTGCCAGCGGGAACTCTGGGGCCAACGTCCTGACTTTC

d_call: TRBD2
v_call: TRBV15
clone_size: -
j_call: TRBJ2-1
cdr3_aa: CATSRVRLAAYNEQFF
cdr3_nt: TGTGCCACCAGCAGAGTGAGACTAGCGGCCTACAATGAGCAGTTCTTC

d_call: TRBD1
v_call: TRBV7-9
clone_size: few
j_call: TRBJ2-1
cdr3_aa: CAKGAAWDKYGRYNEQFF
cdr3_nt: TGTGCCAAGGGGGCAGCTTGGGACAAGTACGGACGGTACAATGAGCAGTTCTTC

d_call: TRBD1
v_call: TRBV7-6
clone_size: -
j_call: TRBJ2-6
cdr3_aa: CASSLGQGAPGANVLTF
cdr3_nt: TGTGCCAGCAGCTTAGGACAGGGGGCGCCTGGGGCCAACGTCCTGACTTTC

d_call: -
v_call: TRBV2
clone_size: -
j_call: TRBJ2-7
cdr3_aa: CASSESGTIYEQYF
cdr3_nt: TGTGCCAGCAGTGAAAGTGGGACAATCTACGAGCAGTACTTC

d_call: -
v_call: TRBV18
clone_size: -
j_call: TRBJ2-3
cdr3_aa: CASVRFTDTQYF
cdr3_nt: TGTGCCAGTGTGCGGTTTACAGATACGCAGTATTTT

d_call: -
v_call: TRBV2
clone_size: -
j_call: TRBJ2-1
cdr3_aa: CASNRASYNEQFF
cdr3_nt: TGTGCCAGCAACCGAGCATCCTACAATGAGCAGTTCTTC

d_call: TRBD1
v_call: TRBV7-2
clone_size: -
j_call: TRBJ2-7
cdr3_aa: CASSVTGTGSYEQYF
cdr3_nt: TGTGCCAGCAGCGTCACCGGGACAGGCTCCTACGAGCAGTACTTC

d_call: TRBD2
v_call: TRBV9
clone_size: few
j_call: TRBJ2-7
cdr3_aa: CASSGGLEGDEQYF
cdr3_nt: TGTGCCAGCAGCGGCGGACTAGAAGGCGACGAGCAGTACTTC